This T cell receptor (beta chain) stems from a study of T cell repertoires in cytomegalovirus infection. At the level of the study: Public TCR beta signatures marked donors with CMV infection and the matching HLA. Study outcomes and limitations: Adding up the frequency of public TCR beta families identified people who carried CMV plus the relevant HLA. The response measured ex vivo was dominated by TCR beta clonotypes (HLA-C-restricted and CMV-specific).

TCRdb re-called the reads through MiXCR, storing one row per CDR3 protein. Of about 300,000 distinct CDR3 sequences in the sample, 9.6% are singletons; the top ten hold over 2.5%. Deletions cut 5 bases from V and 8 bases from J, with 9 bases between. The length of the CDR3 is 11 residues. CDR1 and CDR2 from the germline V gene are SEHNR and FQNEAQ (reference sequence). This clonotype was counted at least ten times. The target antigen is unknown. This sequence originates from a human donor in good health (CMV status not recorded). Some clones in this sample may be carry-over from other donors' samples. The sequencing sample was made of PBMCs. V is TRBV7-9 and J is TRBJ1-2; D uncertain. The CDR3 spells CASSTTNGYTF. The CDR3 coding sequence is TGTGCCAGCAGCACCACCAACGGCTACACCTTC.